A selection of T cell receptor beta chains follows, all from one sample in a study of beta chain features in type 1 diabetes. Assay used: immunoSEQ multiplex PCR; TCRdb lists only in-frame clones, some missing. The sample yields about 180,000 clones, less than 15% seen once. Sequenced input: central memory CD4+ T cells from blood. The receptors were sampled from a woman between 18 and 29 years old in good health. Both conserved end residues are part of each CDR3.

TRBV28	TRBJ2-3	CASSQRTGTDTQYF
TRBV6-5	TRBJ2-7	CASSYSWRGLSYEQYF
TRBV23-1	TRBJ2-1	CASSQCRGPYNEQFF
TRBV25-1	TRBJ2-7	CASGNPGQGLYEQYF
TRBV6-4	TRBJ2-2	CASGRGGSTGELFF
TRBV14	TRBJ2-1	CASSQVGGYNEQFF
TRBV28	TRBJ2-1	CASRLLSGYNEQFF
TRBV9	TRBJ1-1	CASSVVPGLNTEAFF
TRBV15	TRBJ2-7	CATSMGGPYEQYF
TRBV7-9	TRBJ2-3	CASSFSGRATDTQYF
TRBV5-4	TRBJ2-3	CASSLDAGRTDTQYF
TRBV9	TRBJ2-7	CASSVVLAGGPEQYF
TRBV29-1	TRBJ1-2	CSAKTGNYGYTF
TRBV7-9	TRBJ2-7	CASSQGVESDEQYF
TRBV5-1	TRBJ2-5	CASSLAGSGQETQYF
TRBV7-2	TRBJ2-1	CASSNPSLAEQFF
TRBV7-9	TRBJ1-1	CASSLEGQTKAFF
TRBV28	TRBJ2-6	CASSIGGSGANVLTF
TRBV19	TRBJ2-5	CASSMGQGWETQYF
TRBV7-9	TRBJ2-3	CASSPKLGLAGTDTQYF
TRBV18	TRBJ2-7	CASSSQGAGAASYEQYF
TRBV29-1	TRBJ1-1	CSGATANTEAFF
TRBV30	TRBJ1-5	CAWSPRVGAYQPQHF
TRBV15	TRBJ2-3	CATSREKGKWADTQYF
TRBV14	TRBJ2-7	CASSHRGRDYEQYF
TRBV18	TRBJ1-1	CASSIGENTEAFF
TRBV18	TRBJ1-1	CASSFGHQNTEAFF
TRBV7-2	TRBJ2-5	CASSLYSGLAGQETQYF
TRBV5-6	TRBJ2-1	CASRSGLAGNNEQFF
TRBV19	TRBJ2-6	CASSVQRSGANVLTF
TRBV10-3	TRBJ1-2	CAISESGQGGDYGYTF
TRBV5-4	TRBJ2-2	CASSSGTGGNTGELFF
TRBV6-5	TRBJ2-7	CASSYSTGGTYEQYF
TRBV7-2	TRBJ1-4	CASSTGTGGEKLFF
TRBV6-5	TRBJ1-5	CASKSRDSNQPQHF
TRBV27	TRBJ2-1	CASSAPGRNEQFF
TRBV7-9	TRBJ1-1	CASSRGGSRNTEAFF
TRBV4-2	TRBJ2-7	CASNQDARAYEQYF
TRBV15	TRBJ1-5	CATSRFPTGQGFHQPQHF
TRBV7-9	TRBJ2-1	CASSSTGHRYNEQFF
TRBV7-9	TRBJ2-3	CASSLGSGNSDTQYF
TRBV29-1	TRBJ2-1	CSASLRLANYNEQFF